This T cell receptor (beta chain) was found in a study of OX40 agonist ivuxolimab in advanced cancers. Study-level background: A mean age of approximately 64 years, range about 23 to 90, was recorded, and 82.7% were male. Study-level results: By week 6 at 0.1 to 3.0 mg/kg, blood CD4+ and CD8+ T cells had expanded clonally. Normalized expansion of T-cell clones was also low for some nonresponders.

A word on this clone: Its antigen is unknown.

Sequencing used immunoSEQ multiplex PCR; TCRdb keeps in-frame clones, though not all of them. The sample contains tens of thousands of clones, about nine tenths of which appear only once. Per the germline V gene, CDR1 is SGHDT and CDR2 is YYEEEE. CDR3 length: 19 amino acids. V was clipped by 4 bases and J by 0 bases; unmatched bases: 10. The receptor's source is an adult with an advanced solid tumor such as melanoma, head and neck, liver or kidney cancer. The chain combines TRBV5-6 with TRBJ2-6, with 10 bases identical to TRBD2. Source: CD4+ or CD8+ T cells sorted from blood, taken in a trial of the OX40 agonist ivuxolimab. The CDR3 spells CASSGGLAVLSSGANVLTF. The CDR3, as DNA: TGTGCCAGCAGCGGAGGACTAGCGGTGCTGAGCTCTGGGGCCAACGTCCTGACTTTC. The whole variable domain, filled in from reference TRBV5-6 and TRBJ2-6, reads DAGVTQSPTHLIKTRGQQVTLRCSPKSGHDTVSWYQQALGQGPQFIFQYYEEEERQRGNFPDRFSGHQFPNYSSELNVNALLLGDSALYLCASSGGLAVLSSGANVLTFGAGSRLTVL.